Following are 23 T cell receptor beta chains from one sample sequenced in a study of human T cells and chemical hapten exposure. Time point specified: pre-sensitization, week 0. Treatment noted: therapeutic diphenylcyclopropenone sensitization with weekly scalp DPC. TCRdb re-analysed the RACE reads in MiXCR, keeping a single row per CDR3 protein. The sample consists of under 400,000 distinct CDR3 sequences, less than 6.5% of them appearing once. This specimen was whole blood, taken in connection with sensitization to the hapten diphenylcyclopropenone (DPC). The receptor set was obtained from a woman aged 45 to 65 with alopecia areata. Some clones in this sample may be carry-over from other donors' samples.

At least ten counts were recorded for this clonotype. V gene TRBV12-3 or TRBV12-4 combines with J gene TRBJ2-7, with 8 bases lining up with TRBD2. Trimming took 5 bases from V and 6 from J; bases not matched to a gene: 6. This CDR3 has 13 amino acids. CDR3 DNA sequence: TGTGCCAGCAGTCCCAGCGGGAGAGGCGAGCAGTACTTC. Protein product: CASSPSGRGEQYF.

The gene calls are TRBV20-1 and TRBJ1-3, with D hard to call. Trimming took 3 bases from V and 0 from J, leaving 9 bases between them. CDR1 is DFQATT and CDR2 is SNEGSKA in the germline V gene (reference sequence). This CDR3 contains 14 residues. The CDR3 region is CSARTGSSGNTIYF. The CDR3 DNA follows: TGCAGTGCTAGGACTGGGAGCTCTGGAAACACCATATATTTT.

At least ten counts were recorded for this clonotype. This chain connects TRBV6-5 to TRBJ2-5; the D gene could be TRBD1 or TRBD2 (5 bases each). V was shortened by 0 bases and J by 9 bases, with 5 bases between the two germline ends. This CDR3 is built from 11 residues. The germline V gene encodes CDR1 MNHEY and CDR2 SVGAGI. CDR3 in amino acids: CASSYSGAQYF. The CDR3 nucleotides read TGTGCCAGCAGTTACTCGGGGGCCCAGTACTTC.

This clonotype was counted between two and nine times. This chain uses TRBV14 with TRBJ1-3; D remains unclear. The germline CDR1 and CDR2 sequences are SGHDN and FVKESK. CDR3 length: 15 residues. Deletions cut 4 bases from V and 0 bases from J, with 10 bases between. The CDR3 reads CASSLPGISGNTIYF. CDR3 nucleotide sequence: TGTGCCAGCAGCCTGCCGGGAATCTCTGGAAACACCATATATTTT.

This clonotype was counted at least ten times. Here the CDR3 DNA reads TGCGCCAGCAGGACAGAGCCGAATGAAAAACTGTTTTTT. This encodes CASRTEPNEKLFF. The V and J genes are TRBV5-1 and TRBJ1-4; maybe TRBD1 (5 bases). This CDR3 has 13 amino acids. V was shortened by 5 bases and J by 5 bases, with 10 bases between the two germline ends. Germline lookup yields CDR1 SGHRS and CDR2 YFSETQ. Full variable domain (remainder filled in from reference TRBV5-1 and TRBJ1-4): KAGVTQTPRYLIKTRGQQVTLSCSPISGHRSVSWYQQTPGQGLQFLFEYFSETQRNKGNFPGRFSGRQFSNSRSEMNVSTLELGDSALYLCASRTEPNEKLFFGSGTQLSVL.

The chain links TRBV5-4 to TRBJ2-7; TRBD1 might be the D (5 bases). The CDR3 totals 14 residues. Per the germline V gene, CDR1 is SGHNT and CDR2 is YYREEE (reference sequence). Trimming took off 1 base at V and 3 bases at J, with 11 bases between the two ends. The CDR3 sequence is CASSLTLDSYEQYF. The CDR3 nucleotides read TGTGCCAGCAGCTTGACCCTTGACAGCTACGAGCAGTACTTC. Drawing the rest from reference TRBV5-4 and TRBJ2-7, the complete variable domain is ETGVTQSPTHLIKTRGQQVTLRCSSQSGHNTVSWYQQALGQGPQFIFQYYREEENGRGNFPPRFSGLQFPNYSSELNVNALELDDSALYLCASSLTLDSYEQYFGPGTRLTVT.

This rearrangement joins TRBV21-1 to TRBJ1-1; the D call of TRBD1 is as the table states it, not checked on the DNA. TRBV21-1 is an annotated pseudogene. The CDR3 has 12 amino acids. The CDR3 nucleotides read TGTGCCAGCAGCCTCTGCCCCGAGGGAGCTTTCTTT. Translating it yields CASSLCPEGAFF.

This clonotype was seen a handful of times. V is TRBV4-1 and J is TRBJ2-1; TRBD1 matches 8 bases. Germline values: CDR1 MGHRA, CDR2 YSYEKL. After removal of 5 bases from V and 2 bases from J, the junction contained 11 bases not matched to a gene. The CDR3 has 17 amino acids. CDR3 bases: TGCGCCAGCAGCGGTGGAGGGGGCAGGGGGCCCTACAATGAGCAGTTCTTC. Translation gives CASSGGGGRGPYNEQFF.

The table lists this clonotype with a few counts. The genes are TRBV6-6 and TRBJ2-6; possible D gene TRBD1, 7 bases. V was cut by 5 bases and J by 2 bases, with 19 bases left in between. This CDR3 region has 18 residues. The V gene's germline CDR1 is MNHNY and CDR2 SVGAGI (reference sequence). As DNA, the CDR3 is TGTGCCAGCAGTAAAACCGCAGGGGGGAATCCTGGGGCCAACGTCCTGACTTTC. As protein: CASSKTAGGNPGANVLTF.

This clonotype was picked up many times. The genes are TRBV5-1 and TRBJ1-5; D perhaps matches TRBD1 (6 bases). The CDR3 runs to 14 residues. Between the trimmed V and J ends, which lost 0 bases and 4 bases, there was a span of 8 bases. The germline gives CDR1 SGHRS, CDR2 YFSETQ. Written as DNA, the CDR3 is TGCGCCAGCAGCTTGGGGACAGAGAATCAGCCCCAGCATTTT. Encoded protein: CASSLGTENQPQHF.

In its sample, this clonotype was seen many times. The rearrangement uses TRBV27 and TRBJ2-1; TRBD2 matches at 10 bases. Germline V gene lookup returns CDR1 MNHEY and CDR2 SMNVEV (reference sequence). The CDR3 spans 16 residues. V trimming: 4 bases; J trimming: 1 base; junction bases outside the gene matches: 4. CDR3 in amino acids: CASSSLAGRSYNEQFF. CDR3 coding DNA: TGTGCCAGCAGTTCACTAGCGGGGCGATCCTACAATGAGCAGTTCTTC.

This clonotype was seen more than once but under ten times. The chain recombines TRBV2 with TRBJ2-4, with a possible D match to TRBD2 (6 bases). V was cut by 3 bases and J by 0 bases, with 12 bases left in between. CDR3 length equals 16 residues. Germline CDR1 SNHLY, CDR2 FYNNEI. CDR3 nucleotide sequence: TGTGCCAGCAGTGAGCGGGGATTAGTAGCCAAAAACATTCAGTACTTC. Protein: CASSERGLVAKNIQYF.

The table lists this clonotype with a few counts. The chain carries TRBV9 and TRBJ2-2, with 12 bases that match TRBD2. This CDR3 contains 18 residues. Losses at the gene ends were 4 bases for V and 6 bases for J; bases not matched to a gene: 13. Germline CDR1 reads SGDLS; CDR2 reads YYNGEE. The CDR3 region has the DNA TGTGCCAGCAGCCCCCGGCTAGCGGGAGGGCCGGTCGCCGGGGAGCTGTTTTTT. This translates into CASSPRLAGGPVAGELFF.

Many counts were recorded for this clonotype. This chain uses TRBV6-5 with TRBJ1-5; weak D call: TRBD1 (6 bases). The CDR3 covers 14 residues. CDR1 MNHEY and CDR2 SVGAGI come from the germline V gene. V shed 6 bases and J shed 7 bases, with 16 bases lying between them. The DNA of the CDR3 is TGTGCCAGCAGACAACAGGGATCGGGGCAGCCCCAGCATTTT. It encodes CASRQQGSGQPQHF.

This chain links TRBV7-2 with TRBJ2-3, with D unclear. CDR1 and CDR2 (germline): SGHTA, FQGNSA. The CDR3 spans 12 residues. V lost 4 bases, J lost 5 bases, and 7 bases lay in between. Written as DNA, the CDR3 is TGTGCCAGCAGCTCTCCGCGAGATACGCAGTATTTT. This codes for CASSSPRDTQYF.

This clonotype was recorded at least ten times. The chain couples TRBV28 to TRBJ2-5; tentative D call: TRBD2 (6 bases). The CDR3 is made up of 13 amino acids. Deletions cut 2 bases from V and 4 bases from J, with 8 bases between. CDR1 and CDR2 (germline): MDHEN, SYDVKM. CDR3 DNA sequence: TGTGCCAGCAGTTTAATGGGGGGAGAGACCCAGTACTTC. It codes for CASSLMGGETQYF.

This clonotype was found a few times. The V call is TRBV6-2 or TRBV6-3, the J call TRBJ1-5; 8 bases are shared with TRBD1. CDR1 is MNHEY and CDR2 is SVGEGT in the germline V gene. Trimming removed 5 bases from V and 3 bases from J; junction bases left unmatched: 9. The CDR3 has 16 residues. CDR3 coding DNA: TGTGCCAGCAGTCCAGCGACAGGGGCGCTCAATCAGCCCCAGCATTTT. Its protein is CASSPATGALNQPQHF.

This clonotype was picked up many times. V is TRBV10-3 and J is TRBJ2-7, with D perhaps TRBD1 (6 bases). Looked up from germline, CDR1 is ENHRY and CDR2 is SYGVKD. V lost 7 bases and J lost 5, with 18 bases in between. The CDR3 length is 14 residues. CDR3: CAINPGLGADEQYF. CDR3 DNA: TGTGCCATCAACCCGGGTTTGGGGGCCGACGAGCAGTACTTC.

This clonotype was detected ten times or more. With a much larger clone just one base away, this may be a read error. V is TRBV6-5 and J is TRBJ2-7; D call uncertain. CDR3 length: 11 amino acids. Germline loops: CDR1 MNHEY, CDR2 SVGAGI. V was pared by 6 bases and J by 2 bases, with 5 bases between. The CDR3 protein is CASRSAYEQYF. In DNA form, the CDR3 reads TGTGCCAGCAGGTCCGCCTACGAGCAGTACTTC.

This chain joins TRBV3-1 and TRBJ2-7, with D perhaps TRBD1 (6 bases). The CDR3 is made up of 16 amino acids. The V gene's germline CDR1 is LGHDT and CDR2 YNNKEL (reference sequence). V was pared by 1 base and J by 6 bases, with 19 bases between. In DNA form, the CDR3 reads TGTGCCAGCAGCCAAGGCGAGATCAGGGGACGTGGCGAGCAGTACTTC. Translating it yields CASSQGEIRGRGEQYF.

This clonotype has more than one count but fewer than ten. The chain employs TRBV6-5 and TRBJ2-1, with 7 bases identical to TRBD1. The CDR3 loop spans 17 amino acids. CDR1 is MNHEY and CDR2 is SVGAGI in the germline V gene. V shed 2 bases, J shed 6 bases, and the junction held 13 bases outside the gene matches. This CDR3 is CASSYLPLRRQGNEQFF. CDR3 bases: TGTGCCAGCAGTTACCTTCCACTCCGGAGACAGGGCAATGAGCAGTTCTTC.

At least ten counts were recorded for this clonotype. CDR3 residues: CSAQKERPSGAFF. The DNA of the CDR3 is TGCAGTGCCCAGAAAGAGAGACCCTCGGGGGCTTTCTTT. J is TRBJ1-1 and V is TRBV20-1, with no clear D. Trimming removed 6 bases at V and 11 bases at J, with 22 bases between. The germline CDR1 and CDR2 sequences are DFQATT and SNEGSKA (reference sequence). The CDR3 runs to 13 residues.

This clonotype was recorded at least ten times. V and J are TRBV5-1 and TRBJ1-1; TRBD1 matches at 11 bases. Germline values: CDR1 SGHRS, CDR2 YFSETQ. V gave up 4 bases and J gave up 4 bases; unmatched junction bases: 6. There are 15 residues in the CDR3. The CDR3 nucleotides read TGCGCCAGCAGCCCGGGGGACAGGGGGTTCACTGAAGCTTTCTTT. Translating gives CASSPGDRGFTEAFF.